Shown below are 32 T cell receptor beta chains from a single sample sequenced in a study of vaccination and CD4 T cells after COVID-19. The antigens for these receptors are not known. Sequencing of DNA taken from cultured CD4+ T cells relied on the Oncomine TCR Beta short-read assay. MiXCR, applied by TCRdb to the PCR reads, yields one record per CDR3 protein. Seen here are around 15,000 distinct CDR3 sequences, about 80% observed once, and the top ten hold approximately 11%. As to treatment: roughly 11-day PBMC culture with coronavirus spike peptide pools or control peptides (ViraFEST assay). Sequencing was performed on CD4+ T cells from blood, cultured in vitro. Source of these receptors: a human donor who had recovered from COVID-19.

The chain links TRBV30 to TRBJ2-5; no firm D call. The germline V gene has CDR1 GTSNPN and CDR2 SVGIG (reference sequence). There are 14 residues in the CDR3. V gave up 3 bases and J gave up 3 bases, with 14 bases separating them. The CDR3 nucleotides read TGTGCCTGGAGCGCCTCACCGGGTGAAGAGACCCAGTACTTC. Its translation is CAWSASPGEETQYF.

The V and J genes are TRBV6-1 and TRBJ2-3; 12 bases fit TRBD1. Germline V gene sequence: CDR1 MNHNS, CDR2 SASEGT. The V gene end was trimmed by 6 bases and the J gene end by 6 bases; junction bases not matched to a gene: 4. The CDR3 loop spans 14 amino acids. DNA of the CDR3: TGTGCCAGCAGCCAGGGACAGGGGGCGGATACGCAGTATTTT. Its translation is CASSQGQGADTQYF.

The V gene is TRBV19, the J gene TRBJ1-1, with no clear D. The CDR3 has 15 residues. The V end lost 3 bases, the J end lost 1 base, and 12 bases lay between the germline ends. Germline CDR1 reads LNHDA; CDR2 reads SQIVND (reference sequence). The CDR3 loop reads CASSIGPARNTEAFF. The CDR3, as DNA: TGTGCCAGTAGTATTGGCCCCGCGCGGAACACTGAAGCTTTCTTT. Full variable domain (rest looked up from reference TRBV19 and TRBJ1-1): DGGITQSPKYLFRKEGQNVTLSCEQNLNHDAMYWYRQDPGQGLRLIYYSQIVNDFQKGDIAEGYSVSREKKESFPLTVTSAQKNPTAFYLCASSIGPARNTEAFFGQGTRLTVV.

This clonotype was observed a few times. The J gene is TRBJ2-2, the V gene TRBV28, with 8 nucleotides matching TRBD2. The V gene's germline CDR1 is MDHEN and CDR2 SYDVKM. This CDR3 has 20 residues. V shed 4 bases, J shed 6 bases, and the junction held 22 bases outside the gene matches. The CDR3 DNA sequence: TGTGCCAGCAGTTCCGGGGGGGGGCGACTAGCGAGGGGGTCCCCCGGGGAGCTGTTTTTT. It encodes CASSSGGGRLARGSPGELFF.

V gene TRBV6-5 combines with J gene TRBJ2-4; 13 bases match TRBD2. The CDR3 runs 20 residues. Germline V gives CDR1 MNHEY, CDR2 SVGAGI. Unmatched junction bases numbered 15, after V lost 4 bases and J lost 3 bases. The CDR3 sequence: CASSSTRTSGSSAGKNIQYF. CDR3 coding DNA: TGTGCCAGCAGTTCAACGCGGACTAGCGGGAGCTCAGCGGGCAAAAACATTCAGTACTTC.

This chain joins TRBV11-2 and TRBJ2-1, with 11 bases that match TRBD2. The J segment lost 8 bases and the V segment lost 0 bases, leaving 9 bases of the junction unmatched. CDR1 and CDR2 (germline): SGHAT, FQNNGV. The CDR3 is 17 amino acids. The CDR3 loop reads CASSLDLIAGGPHEQFF. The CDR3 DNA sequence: TGTGCCAGCAGCTTAGATCTTATAGCGGGAGGGCCCCATGAGCAGTTCTTC.

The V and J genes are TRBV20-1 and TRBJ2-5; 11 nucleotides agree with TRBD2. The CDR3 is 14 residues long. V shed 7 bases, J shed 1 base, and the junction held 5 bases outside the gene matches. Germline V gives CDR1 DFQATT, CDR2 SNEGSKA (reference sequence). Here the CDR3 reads CSVISGRAQETQYF. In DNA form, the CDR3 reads TGCAGTGTTATTAGCGGGAGGGCCCAAGAGACCCAGTACTTC.

CDR3 amino acids: CASSPNGGGNYGYTF. The CDR3 nucleotides read TGTGCCAGCAGCCCCAATGGGGGGGGGAACTATGGCTACACCTTC. The chain uses TRBV7-2 and TRBJ1-2, with D tentatively TRBD1 (5 bases). In germline, CDR1 is SGHTA, CDR2 FQGNSA. The CDR3 length is 15 residues. Trimming cost V 5 bases and J 2 bases, with 15 bases left between them.

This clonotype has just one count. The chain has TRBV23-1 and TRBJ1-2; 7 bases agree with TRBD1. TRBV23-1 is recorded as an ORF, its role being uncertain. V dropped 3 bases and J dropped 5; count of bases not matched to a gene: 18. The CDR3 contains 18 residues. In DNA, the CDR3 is TGCGCCAGCAGTCAGGCCGTGACAGGGTTAGCAGCCCGGTATGGCTACACCTTC. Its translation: CASSQAVTGLAARYGYTF.

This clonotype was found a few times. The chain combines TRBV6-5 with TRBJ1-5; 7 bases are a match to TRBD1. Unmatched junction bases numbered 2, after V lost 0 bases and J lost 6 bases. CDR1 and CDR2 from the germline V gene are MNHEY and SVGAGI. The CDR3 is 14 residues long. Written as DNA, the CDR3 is TGTGCCAGCAGTTACTCCGCAGGGGGTCAGCCCCAGCATTTT. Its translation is CASSYSAGGQPQHF.

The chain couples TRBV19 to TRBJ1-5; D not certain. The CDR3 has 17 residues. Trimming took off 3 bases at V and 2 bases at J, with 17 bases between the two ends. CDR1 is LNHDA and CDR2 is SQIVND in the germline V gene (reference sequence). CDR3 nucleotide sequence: TGTGCCAGTAGTATGGAAGACGGCATTCGCGGCAATCAGCCCCAGCATTTT. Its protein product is CASSMEDGIRGNQPQHF.

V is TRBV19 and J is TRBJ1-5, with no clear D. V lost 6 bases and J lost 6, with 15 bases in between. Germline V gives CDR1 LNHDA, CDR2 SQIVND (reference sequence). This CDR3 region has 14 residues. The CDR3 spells CASSEGGPGQPQHF. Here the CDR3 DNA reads TGTGCCAGTAGCGAGGGCGGTCCGGGTCAGCCCCAGCATTTT.

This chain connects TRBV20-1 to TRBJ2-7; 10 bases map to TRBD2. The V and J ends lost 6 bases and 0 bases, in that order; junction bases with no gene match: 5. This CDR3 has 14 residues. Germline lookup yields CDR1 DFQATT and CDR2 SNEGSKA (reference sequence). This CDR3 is CSAAPSGSSYEQYF. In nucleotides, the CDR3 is TGCAGTGCAGCACCTAGCGGGAGCTCCTACGAGCAGTACTTC.

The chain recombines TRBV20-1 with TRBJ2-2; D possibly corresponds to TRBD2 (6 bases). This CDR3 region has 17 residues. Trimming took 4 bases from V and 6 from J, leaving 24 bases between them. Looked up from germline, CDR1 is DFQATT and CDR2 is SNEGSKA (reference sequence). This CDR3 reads CSANRLSDGSFPGELFF. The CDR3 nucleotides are TGCAGTGCTAACAGGCTTTCTGACGGGAGTTTTCCCGGGGAGCTGTTTTTT.

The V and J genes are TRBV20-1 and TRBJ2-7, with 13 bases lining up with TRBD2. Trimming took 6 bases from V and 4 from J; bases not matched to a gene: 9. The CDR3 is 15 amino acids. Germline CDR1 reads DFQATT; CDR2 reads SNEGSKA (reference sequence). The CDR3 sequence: CSALGLAGLQYEQYF. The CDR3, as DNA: TGCAGTGCGCTGGGACTAGCGGGATTACAATACGAGCAGTACTTC.

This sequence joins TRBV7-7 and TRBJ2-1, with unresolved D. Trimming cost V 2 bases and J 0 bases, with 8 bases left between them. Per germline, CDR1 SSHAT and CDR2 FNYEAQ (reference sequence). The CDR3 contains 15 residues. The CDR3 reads CASSLLTSSYNEQFF. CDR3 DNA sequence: TGTGCCAGCAGCTTATTGACGAGCTCCTACAATGAGCAGTTCTTC.

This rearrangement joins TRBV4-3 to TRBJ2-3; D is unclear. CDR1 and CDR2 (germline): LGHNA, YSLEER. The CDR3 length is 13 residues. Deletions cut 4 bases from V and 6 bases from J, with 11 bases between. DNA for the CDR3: TGCGCCAGCAGCCCCAGGCCCTTGGATACGCAGTATTTT. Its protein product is CASSPRPLDTQYF.

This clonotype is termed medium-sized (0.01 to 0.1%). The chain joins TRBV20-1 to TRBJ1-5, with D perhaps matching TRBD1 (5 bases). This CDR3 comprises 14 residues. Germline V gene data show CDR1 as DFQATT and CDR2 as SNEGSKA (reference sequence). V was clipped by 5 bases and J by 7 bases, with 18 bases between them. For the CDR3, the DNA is TGCAGTGCTCCCCCGGACACCGTGGGACAGCCCCAGCATTTT. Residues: CSAPPDTVGQPQHF.

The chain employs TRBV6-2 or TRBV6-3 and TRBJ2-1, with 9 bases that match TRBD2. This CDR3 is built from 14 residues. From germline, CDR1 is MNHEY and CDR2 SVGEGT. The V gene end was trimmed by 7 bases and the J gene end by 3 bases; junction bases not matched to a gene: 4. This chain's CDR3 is CASNGLAFYNEQFF. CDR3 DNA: TGTGCCAGCAACGGACTAGCGTTCTACAATGAGCAGTTCTTC.

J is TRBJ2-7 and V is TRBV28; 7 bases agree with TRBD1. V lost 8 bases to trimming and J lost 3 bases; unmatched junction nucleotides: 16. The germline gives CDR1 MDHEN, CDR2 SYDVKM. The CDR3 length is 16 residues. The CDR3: CASGRLRDSSFYEQYF. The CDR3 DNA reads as TGTGCCAGCGGGAGACTACGGGACAGCTCCTTCTACGAGCAGTACTTC.

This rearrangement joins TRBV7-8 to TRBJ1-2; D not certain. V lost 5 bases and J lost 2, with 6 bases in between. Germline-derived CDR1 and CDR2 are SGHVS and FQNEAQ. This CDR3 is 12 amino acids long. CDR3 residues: CASSLQNYGYTF. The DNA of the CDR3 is TGTGCCAGCAGCCTGCAGAACTATGGCTACACCTTC.

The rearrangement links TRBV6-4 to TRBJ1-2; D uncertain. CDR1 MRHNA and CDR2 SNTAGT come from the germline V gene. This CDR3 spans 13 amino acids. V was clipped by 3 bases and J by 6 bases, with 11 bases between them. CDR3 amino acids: CASSDKPSDGYTF. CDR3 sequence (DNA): TGTGCCAGCAGTGATAAACCCTCGGATGGCTACACCTTC.

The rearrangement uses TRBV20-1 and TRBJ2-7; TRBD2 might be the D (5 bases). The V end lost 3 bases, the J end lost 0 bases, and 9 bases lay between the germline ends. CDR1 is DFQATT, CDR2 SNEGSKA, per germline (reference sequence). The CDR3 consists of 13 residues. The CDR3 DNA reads TGCAGTGCTAGGTTAAGCGGCTCCTACGAGCAGTACTTC. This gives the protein CSARLSGSYEQYF.

CDR3 region: CASNPGTSGRRYEQYF. The CDR3 DNA is TGTGCCAGCAACCCTGGGACTAGCGGGAGAAGGTACGAGCAGTACTTC. This chain joins TRBV6-1 and TRBJ2-7, with 14 bases that match TRBD2. The CDR3 covers 16 residues. CDR1 is MNHNS and CDR2 is SASEGT in the germline V gene. V trimming: 7 bases; J trimming: 4 bases; junction bases outside the gene matches: 9.

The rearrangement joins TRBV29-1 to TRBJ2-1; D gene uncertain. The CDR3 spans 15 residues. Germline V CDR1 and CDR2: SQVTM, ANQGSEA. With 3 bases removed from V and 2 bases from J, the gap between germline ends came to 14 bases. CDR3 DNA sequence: TGCAGCGTTGATAAGGTAGCCCCGACCTACAATGAGCAGTTCTTC. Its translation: CSVDKVAPTYNEQFF.

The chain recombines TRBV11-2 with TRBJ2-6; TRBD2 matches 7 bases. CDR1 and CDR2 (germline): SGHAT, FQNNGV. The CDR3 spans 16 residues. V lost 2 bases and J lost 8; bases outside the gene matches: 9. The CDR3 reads CASSLSGGAQPNVLTF. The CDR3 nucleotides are TGTGCCAGCAGCTTATCGGGGGGAGCTCAGCCCAACGTCCTGACTTTC.

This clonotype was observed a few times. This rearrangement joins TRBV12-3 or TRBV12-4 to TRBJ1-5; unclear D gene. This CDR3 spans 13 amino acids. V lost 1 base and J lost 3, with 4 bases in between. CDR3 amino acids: CASSLDPNQPQHF. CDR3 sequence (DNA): TGTGCCAGCAGTTTAGACCCCAATCAGCCCCAGCATTTT.

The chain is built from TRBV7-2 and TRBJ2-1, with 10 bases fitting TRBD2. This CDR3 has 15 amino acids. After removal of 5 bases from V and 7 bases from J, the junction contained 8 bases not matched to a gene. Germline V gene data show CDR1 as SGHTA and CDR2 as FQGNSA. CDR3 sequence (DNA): TGTGCCAGCAGCCCGACTAGCGGGTTGGGGAATGAGCAGTTCTTC. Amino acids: CASSPTSGLGNEQFF.

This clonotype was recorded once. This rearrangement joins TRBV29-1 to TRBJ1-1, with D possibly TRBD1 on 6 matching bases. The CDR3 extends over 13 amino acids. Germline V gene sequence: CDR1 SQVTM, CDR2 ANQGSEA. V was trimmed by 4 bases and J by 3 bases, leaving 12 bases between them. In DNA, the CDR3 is TGCAGCGTTGCTAGGGGGGCTGACACTGAAGCTTTCTTT. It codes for CSVARGADTEAFF.

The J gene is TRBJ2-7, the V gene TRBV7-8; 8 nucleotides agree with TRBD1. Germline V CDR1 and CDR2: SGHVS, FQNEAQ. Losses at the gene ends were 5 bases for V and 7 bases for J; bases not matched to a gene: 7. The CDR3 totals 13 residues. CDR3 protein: CASSRLRGQEQYF. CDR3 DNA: TGTGCCAGCAGCCGGCTCAGGGGGCAGGAGCAGTACTTC. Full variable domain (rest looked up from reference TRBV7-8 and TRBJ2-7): GAGVSQSPRYKVAKRGQDVALRCDPISGHVSLFWYQQALGQGPEFLTYFQNEAQLDKSGLPSDRFFAERPEGSVSTLKIQRTQQEDSAVYLCASSRLRGQEQYFGPGTRLTVT.

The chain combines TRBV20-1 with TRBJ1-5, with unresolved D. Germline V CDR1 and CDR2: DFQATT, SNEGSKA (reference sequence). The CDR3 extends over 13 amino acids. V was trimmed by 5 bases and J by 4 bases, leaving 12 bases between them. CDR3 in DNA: TGCAGTGCTCCTCCGGGTCTTAATCAGCCCCAGCATTTT. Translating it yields CSAPPGLNQPQHF.

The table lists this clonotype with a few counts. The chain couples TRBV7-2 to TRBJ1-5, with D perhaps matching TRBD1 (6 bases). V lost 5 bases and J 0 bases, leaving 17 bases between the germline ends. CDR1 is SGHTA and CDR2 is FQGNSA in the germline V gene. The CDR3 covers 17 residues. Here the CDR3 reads CASSPQGRGLSNQPQHF. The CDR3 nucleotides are TGTGCCAGCAGCCCCCAGGGGAGGGGACTTAGCAATCAGCCCCAGCATTTT. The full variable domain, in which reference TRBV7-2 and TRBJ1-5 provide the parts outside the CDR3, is GAGVSQSPSNKVTEKGKDVELRCDPISGHTALYWYRQSLGQGLEFLIYFQGNSAPDKSGLPSDRFSAERTGGSVSTLTIQRTQQEDSAVYLCASSPQGRGLSNQPQHFGDGTRLSIL.